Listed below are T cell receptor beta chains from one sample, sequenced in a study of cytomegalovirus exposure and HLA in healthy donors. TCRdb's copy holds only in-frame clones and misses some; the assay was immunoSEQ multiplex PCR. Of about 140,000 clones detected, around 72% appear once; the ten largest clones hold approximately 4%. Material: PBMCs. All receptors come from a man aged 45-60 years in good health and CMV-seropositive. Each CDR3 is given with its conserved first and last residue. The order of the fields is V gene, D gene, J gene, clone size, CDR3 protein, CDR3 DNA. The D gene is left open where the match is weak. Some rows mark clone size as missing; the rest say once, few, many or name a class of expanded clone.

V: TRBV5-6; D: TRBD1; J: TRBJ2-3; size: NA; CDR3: CASSGTAQGDTQYF; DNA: TGTGCCAGCAGCGGGACAGCCCAGGGGGATACGCAGTATTTT
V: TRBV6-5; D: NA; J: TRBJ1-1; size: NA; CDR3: CASSEGQTNTEAFF; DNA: TGTGCCAGCAGTGAGGGACAAACGAACACTGAAGCTTTCTTT
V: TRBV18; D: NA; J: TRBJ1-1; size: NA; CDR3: CASSPRRDTEAFF; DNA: TGTGCCAGCTCACCACGAAGAGACACTGAAGCTTTCTTT
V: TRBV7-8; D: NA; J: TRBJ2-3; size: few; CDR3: CASSQGLTDTQYF; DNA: TGTGCCAGCAGCCAAGGACTCACAGATACGCAGTATTTT
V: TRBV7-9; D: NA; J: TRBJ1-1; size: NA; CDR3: CASSLGGGTEAFF; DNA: TGTGCCAGCAGCTTAGGAGGGGGCACTGAAGCTTTCTTT
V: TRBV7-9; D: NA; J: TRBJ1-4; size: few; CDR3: CSSSPRGGVATNEKLFF; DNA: TGTTCCAGCAGCCCACGGGGGGGTGTTGCAACTAATGAAAAACTGTTTTTT
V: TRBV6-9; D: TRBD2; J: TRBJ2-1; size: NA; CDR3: CASTTGGLAGVLSYNEQFF; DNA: TGTGCCAGCACCACAGGGGGGCTAGCGGGAGTTTTATCCTACAATGAGCAGTTCTTC
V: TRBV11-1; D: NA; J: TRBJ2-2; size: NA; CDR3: CATATTDTNTGELFF; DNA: TGTGCCACCGCGACGACAGACACGAACACCGGGGAGCTGTTTTTT
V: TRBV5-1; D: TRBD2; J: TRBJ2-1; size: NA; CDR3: CASRGGGRSSYNEQFF; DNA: TGCGCCAGCAGGGGGGGCGGGAGGAGCTCCTACAATGAGCAGTTCTTC
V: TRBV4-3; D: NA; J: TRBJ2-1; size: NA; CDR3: CASSQEWSGVGEQFF; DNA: TGCGCCAGCAGCCAAGAGTGGTCGGGAGTCGGTGAGCAGTTCTTC
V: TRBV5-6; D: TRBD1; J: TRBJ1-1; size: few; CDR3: CASSLVAGGRTEAFF; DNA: TGTGCCAGCAGCTTGGTGGCAGGGGGCAGGACTGAAGCTTTCTTT
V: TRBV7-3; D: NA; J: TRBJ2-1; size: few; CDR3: CASSLILASNEQFF; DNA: TGTGCCAGCAGCTTAATTTTAGCCTCCAATGAGCAGTTCTTC
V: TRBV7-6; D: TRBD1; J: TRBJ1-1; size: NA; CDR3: CASSQGGDTEAFF; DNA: TGTGCCAGCAGCCAGGGGGGAGACACTGAAGCTTTCTTT
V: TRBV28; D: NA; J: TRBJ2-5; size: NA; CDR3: CASSLAAGGSQTQYF; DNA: TGTGCCAGCAGTTTAGCGGCAGGGGGGAGCCAGACCCAGTACTTC
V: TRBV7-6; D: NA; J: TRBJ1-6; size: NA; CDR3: CASSQQVPGNSPLHF; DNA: TGTGCCAGCAGTCAACAGGTCCCCGGCAATTCACCCCTCCACTTT
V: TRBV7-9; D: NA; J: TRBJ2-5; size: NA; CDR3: CASSRFREETQYF; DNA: TGTGCCAGCAGCCGGTTTCGGGAAGAGACCCAGTACTTC
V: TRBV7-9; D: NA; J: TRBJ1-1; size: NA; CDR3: CASSSRTVANTEAFF; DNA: TGTGCCAGCAGCTCCAGGACAGTGGCGAACACTGAAGCTTTCTTT
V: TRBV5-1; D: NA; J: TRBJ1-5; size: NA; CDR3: CASSLSPRVEGVNQPQHF; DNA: TGCGCCAGCAGCTTGTCCCCACGGGTAGAAGGGGTGAATCAGCCCCAGCATTTT
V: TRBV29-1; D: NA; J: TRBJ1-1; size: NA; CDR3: CSGRRGNSNTEAFF; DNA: TGCAGCGGGCGGAGGGGTAATTCGAACACTGAAGCTTTCTTT
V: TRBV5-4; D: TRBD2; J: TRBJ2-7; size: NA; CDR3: CASSRTSGAPYEQYF; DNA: TGTGCCAGCAGCCGCACTAGCGGGGCCCCCTACGAGCAGTACTTC
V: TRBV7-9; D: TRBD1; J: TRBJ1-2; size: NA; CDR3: CASSLAGQGSSGYTF; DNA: TGTGCCAGCAGCTTAGCCGGACAGGGGTCGAGTGGCTACACCTTC
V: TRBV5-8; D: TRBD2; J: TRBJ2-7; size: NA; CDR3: CASSPGLARFTEQYF; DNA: TGTGCCAGCAGCCCGGGACTAGCTCGGTTTACCGAGCAGTACTTC
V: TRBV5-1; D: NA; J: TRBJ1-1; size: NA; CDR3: CASKGHPDEAFF; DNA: TGCGCCAGCAAGGGACACCCGGATGAAGCTTTCTTT
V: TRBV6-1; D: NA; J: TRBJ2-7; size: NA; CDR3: CASSEAQGRAYEQYF; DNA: TGTGCCAGCAGTGAAGCGCAAGGCAGGGCCTACGAGCAGTACTTC
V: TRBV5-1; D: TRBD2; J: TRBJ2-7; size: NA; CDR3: CASSQAGASGTREQYF; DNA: TGCGCCAGCAGCCAAGCCGGGGCTAGCGGGACACGGGAGCAGTACTTC
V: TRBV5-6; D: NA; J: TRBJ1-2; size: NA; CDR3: CASSFRGGAAYGYTF; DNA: TGTGCCAGCAGCTTCCGGGGAGGGGCGGCCTATGGCTACACCTTC
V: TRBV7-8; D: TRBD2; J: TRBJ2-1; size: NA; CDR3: CASSSRTSGGTFRGFF; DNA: TGTGCCAGCAGCTCCCGGACTAGCGGGGGAACCTTCAGGGGGTTCTTC
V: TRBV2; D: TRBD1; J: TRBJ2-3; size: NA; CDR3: CASSEEGQRTDTQYF; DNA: TGTGCCAGCAGTGAAGAGGGACAGCGCACAGATACGCAGTATTTT
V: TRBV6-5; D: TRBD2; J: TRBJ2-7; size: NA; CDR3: CASSYSGTRGYEQYF; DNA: TGTGCCAGCAGTTACTCAGGGACTAGGGGCTACGAGCAGTACTTC
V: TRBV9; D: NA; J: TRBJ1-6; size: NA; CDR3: CASRQDYNSPLHF; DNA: TGTGCCAGCAGACAGGACTATAATTCACCCCTCCACTTT
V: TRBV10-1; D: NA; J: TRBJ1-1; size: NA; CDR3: CASSDNVADEAFF; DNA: TGCGCCAGCAGTGACAACGTAGCAGATGAAGCTTTCTTT
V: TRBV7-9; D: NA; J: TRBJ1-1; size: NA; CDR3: CSSGGGNTEAFF; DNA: TGTTCCAGCGGGGGGGGGAACACTGAAGCTTTCTTT
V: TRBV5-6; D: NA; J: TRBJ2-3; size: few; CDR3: CASSSRGTQYF; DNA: TGTGCCAGCAGCTCTCGCGGTACGCAGTATTTT
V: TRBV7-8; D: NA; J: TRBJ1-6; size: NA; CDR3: CASSLSFAGSSYNSPLHF; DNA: TGTGCCAGCAGCTTATCCTTCGCGGGAAGCTCCTATAATTCACCCCTCCACTTT
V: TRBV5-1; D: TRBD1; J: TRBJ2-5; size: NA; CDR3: CASSIQGRPSTKETQYF; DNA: TGCGCCAGCAGCATACAGGGGCGCCCCTCCACAAAAGAGACCCAGTACTTC
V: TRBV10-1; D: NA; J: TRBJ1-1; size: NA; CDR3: CASSAVNTEAFF; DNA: TGCGCCAGCAGTGCGGTGAACACTGAAGCTTTCTTT
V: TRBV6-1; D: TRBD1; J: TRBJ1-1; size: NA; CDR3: CASSNPGQVGTEAFF; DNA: TGTGCCAGCAGTAACCCGGGACAGGTGGGCACTGAAGCTTTCTTT
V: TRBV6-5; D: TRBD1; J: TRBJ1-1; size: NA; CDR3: CASTKGGPNTEAFF; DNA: TGTGCCAGCACCAAAGGGGGCCCGAACACTGAAGCTTTCTTT